The present T cell receptor (beta chain) was sequenced within a study of T-cell reconstitution after alpha-beta-depleted transplantation in children. General study points: It was newly produced T cells that mostly accounted for T-cell counts and diversity one year after transplant. As was reported, about two months after transplant, alpha-beta T cells came from several hundred expanded graft clones.

Germline values: CDR1 SGHAT, CDR2 FQNNGV. The V end lost 2 bases, the J end lost 4 bases, and 14 bases lay between the germline ends. CDR3 length equals 15 residues. Unique molecular identifiers tagged the TCRbeta library. TCRdb reanalysed the PCR reads using MiXCR and keeps one entry per CDR3 protein. The sample has hundreds of thousands of distinct CDR3 sequences, about a sixth seen once. With regard to this clonotype: The antigen remains unidentified.

The specimen comprised PBMCs, mostly from graft donor cells, sampled 360 days after TCRalphabeta/CD19-depleted stem cell transplant. The clonotype originates from a male patient aged 2-10 years who had a stem cell transplant for acute lymphoblastic leukemia, so the T cells may come from the graft donor. V usage is TRBV11-2 and J usage is TRBJ1-2; D is unresolved. The CDR3 region has the DNA TGTGCCAGCAGCTTACAAGAGTTACCAGGCTATGGCTACACCTTC. This translates into CASSLQELPGYGYTF.